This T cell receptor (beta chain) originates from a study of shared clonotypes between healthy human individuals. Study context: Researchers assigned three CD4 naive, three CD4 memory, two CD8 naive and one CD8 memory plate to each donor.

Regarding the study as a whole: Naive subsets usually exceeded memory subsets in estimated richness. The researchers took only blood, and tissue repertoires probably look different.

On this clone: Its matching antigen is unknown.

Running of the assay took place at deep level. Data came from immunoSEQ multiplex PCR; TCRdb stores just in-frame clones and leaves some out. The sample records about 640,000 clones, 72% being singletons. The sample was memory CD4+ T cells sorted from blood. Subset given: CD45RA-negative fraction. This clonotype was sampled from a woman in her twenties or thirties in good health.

CDR3 nucleotide sequence: TGTGCCAGCAAAAGGGGTAGCTCCTACGAGCAGTACTTC. Amino acid sequence: CASKRGSSYEQYF. This chain uses TRBV6-5 with TRBJ2-7; tentative D call: TRBD1 (5 bases). V lost 7 bases and J lost 0, with 10 bases in between. The length of the CDR3 is 13 residues. Per germline, CDR1 MNHEY and CDR2 SVGAGI.